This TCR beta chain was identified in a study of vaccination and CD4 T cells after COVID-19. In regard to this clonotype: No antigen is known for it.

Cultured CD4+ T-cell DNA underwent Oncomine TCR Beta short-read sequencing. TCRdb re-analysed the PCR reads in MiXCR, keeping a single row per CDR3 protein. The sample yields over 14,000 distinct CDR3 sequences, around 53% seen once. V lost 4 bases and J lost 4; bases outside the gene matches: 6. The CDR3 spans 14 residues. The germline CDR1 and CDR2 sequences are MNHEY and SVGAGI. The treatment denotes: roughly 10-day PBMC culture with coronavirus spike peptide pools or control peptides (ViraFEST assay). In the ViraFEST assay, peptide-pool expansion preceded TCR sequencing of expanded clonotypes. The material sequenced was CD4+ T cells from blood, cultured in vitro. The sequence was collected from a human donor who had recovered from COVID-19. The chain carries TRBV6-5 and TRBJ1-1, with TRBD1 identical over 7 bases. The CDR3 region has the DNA TGTGCCAGCAGTTCATCAGGGGGGCTCACTGAAGCTTTCTTT. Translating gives CASSSSGGLTEAFF.